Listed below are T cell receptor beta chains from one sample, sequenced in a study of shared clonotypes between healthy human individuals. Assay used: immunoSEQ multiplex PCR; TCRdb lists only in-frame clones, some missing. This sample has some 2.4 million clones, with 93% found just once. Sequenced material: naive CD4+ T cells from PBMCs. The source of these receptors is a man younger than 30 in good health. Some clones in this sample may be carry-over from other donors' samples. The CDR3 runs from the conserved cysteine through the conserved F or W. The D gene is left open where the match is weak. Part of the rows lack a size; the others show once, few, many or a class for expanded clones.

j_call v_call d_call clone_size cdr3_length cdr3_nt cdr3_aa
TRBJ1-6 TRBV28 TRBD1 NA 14 TGTGCCAGCAGAATGGGACAGCTTAATTCACCCCTCCACTTT CASRMGQLNSPLHF
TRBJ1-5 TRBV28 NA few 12 TGTGCCAGCACCAGGGCCAATCAGCCCCAGCATTTT CASTRANQPQHF
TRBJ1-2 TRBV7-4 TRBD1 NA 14 TGTGCCAGCAGCTGGACAGGGACATTCTCGGGCTACACCTTC CASSWTGTFSGYTF
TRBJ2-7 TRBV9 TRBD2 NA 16 TGTGCCAGCAGCGTAACTCTAGCGGGAGGGCCCTACGAGCAGTACTTC CASSVTLAGGPYEQYF
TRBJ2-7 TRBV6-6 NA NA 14 TGTGCCAGCACTAGGGGGGAGCCCTCCTACGAGCAGTACTTC CASTRGEPSYEQYF
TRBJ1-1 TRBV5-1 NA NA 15 TGCGCCAGCAGCGTAACTCAGGGGCTGGGCACTGAAGCTTTCTTT CASSVTQGLGTEAFF
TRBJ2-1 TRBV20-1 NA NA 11 TGCAGTGCTAGTAAGTACAATGAGCAGTTCTTC CSASKYNEQFF
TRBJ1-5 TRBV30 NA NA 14 TGTGCCTGGAGTGTACGGGGGAGCCCCCAGCCCCAGCATTTT CAWSVRGSPQPQHF
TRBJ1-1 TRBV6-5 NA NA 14 TGTGCCAGCAGTTACGACGGTGTGAACACTGAAGCTTTCTTT CASSYDGVNTEAFF
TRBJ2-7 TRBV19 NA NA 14 TGTGCCAGTAGTATAGCAGCCTCCGGATACGAGCAGTACTTC CASSIAASGYEQYF
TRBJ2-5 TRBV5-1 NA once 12 TGCGCCAGCAGGGAGGGCCAAGAGACCCAGTACTTC CASREGQETQYF
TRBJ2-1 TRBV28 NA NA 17 TGTGCCAGCAGTTTAAGTCCGCGCGGACAGACCTACAATGAGCAGTTCTTC CASSLSPRGQTYNEQFF
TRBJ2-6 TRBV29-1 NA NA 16 TGCAGCGTTGATTCCGGCGGATTAGCTGGGGCCAACGTCCTGACTTTC CSVDSGGLAGANVLTF
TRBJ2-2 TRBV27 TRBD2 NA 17 TGTGCCAGCAGTTTTCGGTTTGGGACTAGCGGGCCCGGGGAGCTGTTTTTT CASSFRFGTSGPGELFF
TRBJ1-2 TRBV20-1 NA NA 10 TGCAGTGGCGGGGGCTATGGCTACACCTTC CSGGGYGYTF
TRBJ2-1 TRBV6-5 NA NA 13 TGTGCCACCAACGGGGGAGTGGTAGGTGAGCAGTTCTTC CATNGGVVGEQFF
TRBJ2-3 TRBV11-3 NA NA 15 TGTGCCAGCAGCTTAGAGGGGACTAGCACAGATACGCAGTATTTT CASSLEGTSTDTQYF
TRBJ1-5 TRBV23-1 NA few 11 TGCGCCAGACCGCAGGATCAGCCCCAGCATTTT CARPQDQPQHF
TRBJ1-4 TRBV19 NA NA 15 TGTGCCAGTAGCCCCCCCGGTGCAACTAATGAAAAACTGTTTTTT CASSPPGATNEKLFF
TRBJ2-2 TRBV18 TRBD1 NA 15 TGTGCCAGCTCACCATTTACAGGGGACACCGGGGAGCTGTTTTTT CASSPFTGDTGELFF
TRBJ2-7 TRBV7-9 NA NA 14 TGTGCCAGCAGCTTATCCTTAGGGCCCTACGAGCAGTACTTC CASSLSLGPYEQYF
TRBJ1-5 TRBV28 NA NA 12 TGTGCCAGCCGAAAATGGAATCAGCCCCAGCATTTT CASRKWNQPQHF
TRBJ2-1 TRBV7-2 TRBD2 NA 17 TGTGCCAGCAGCTCTCCGGGACTAGCGGGAAGGGGCGATGAGCAGTTCTTC CASSSPGLAGRGDEQFF
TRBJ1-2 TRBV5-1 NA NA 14 TGCGCCAGCAGCTTCGGAGGGGCAGGCGGCGGCTACACCTTC CASSFGGAGGGYTF
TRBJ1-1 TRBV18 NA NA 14 TGTGCCAGCTCACCAGTGCAGATGGAGACTGAAGCTTTCTTT CASSPVQMETEAFF
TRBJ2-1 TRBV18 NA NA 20 TGTGCCAGCTCACCCACGGGTGGATTGGCAGGGGAAAACTCCTACAATGAGCAGTTCTTC CASSPTGGLAGENSYNEQFF
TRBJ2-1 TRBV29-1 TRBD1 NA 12 TGCAGCGGCGGGACAGGGATCGATGAGCAGTTCTTC CSGGTGIDEQFF
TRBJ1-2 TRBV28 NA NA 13 TGTGCCAGCAGTGGGACGGACCAATATGGCTACACCTTC CASSGTDQYGYTF
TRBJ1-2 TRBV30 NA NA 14 TGTGCCTGGAGTCAGGCAGAAGTTAACTATGGCTACACCTTC CAWSQAEVNYGYTF
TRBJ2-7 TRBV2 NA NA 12 TGTGCCAGCAGGCCCCAGGGCTACGAGCAGTACTTC CASRPQGYEQYF
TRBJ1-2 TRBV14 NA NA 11 TGTGCCAGCAGCCAAGACTATGGCTACACCTTC CASSQDYGYTF
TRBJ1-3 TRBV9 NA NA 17 TGTGCCAGCAGCCCTTTTAGGGGGGCTCGGTATGGAAACACCATATATTTT CASSPFRGARYGNTIYF
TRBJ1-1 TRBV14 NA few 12 TGTGCCAGCAGCCAAGGTCTCACTGAAGCTTTCTTT CASSQGLTEAFF
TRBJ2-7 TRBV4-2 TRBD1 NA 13 TGTGCCAGCAGCCAGGACAGGGTAGGCGAGCAGTACTTC CASSQDRVGEQYF
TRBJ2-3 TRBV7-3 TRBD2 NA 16 TGTGCCAGCAGCTTACTGGGCCCCGCGGGGGGAGATACGCAGTATTTT CASSLLGPAGGDTQYF
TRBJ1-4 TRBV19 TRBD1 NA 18 TGTGCCAGTAGGGCCGGGACAGGGGGCCGCGGGACAAATGAAAAACTGTTTTTT CASRAGTGGRGTNEKLFF
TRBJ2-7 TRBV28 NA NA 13 TGTGCCAGCAGTTTAGCCAGTATCTACGAGCAGTACTTC CASSLASIYEQYF
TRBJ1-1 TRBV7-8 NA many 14 TGTGCCAGCAGCTTAGTACGAGGGAACACTGAAGCTTTCTTT CASSLVRGNTEAFF
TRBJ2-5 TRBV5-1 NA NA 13 TGCGCCAGCAGCCCCGAGGGTCAAGAGACCCAGTACTTC CASSPEGQETQYF
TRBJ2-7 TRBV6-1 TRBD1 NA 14 TGTGCCAGCAGTCGAACAGGGGAGATATACGAGCAGTACTTC CASSRTGEIYEQYF
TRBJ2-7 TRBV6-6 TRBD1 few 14 TGTGCCAGCAGTGCCGGGACAGGGTCCTACGAGCAGTACTTC CASSAGTGSYEQYF
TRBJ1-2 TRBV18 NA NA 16 TGTGCCAGCTCACCACCGTCGGTGGGCCTCGGCTATGGCTACACCTTC CASSPPSVGLGYGYTF
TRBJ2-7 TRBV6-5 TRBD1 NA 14 TGTGCCAGCAGCCGACAGGGAAGCTCCTACGAGCAGTACTTC CASSRQGSSYEQYF
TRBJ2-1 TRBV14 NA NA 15 TGTGCCAGCAGCCCCCAGGGGGGTGGCTACAATGAGCAGTTCTTC CASSPQGGGYNEQFF
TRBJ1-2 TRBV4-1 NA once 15 TGCGCCAGCAGCCAAGCCTACCCGGGACCCTATGGCTACACCTTC CASSQAYPGPYGYTF
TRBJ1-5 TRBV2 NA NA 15 TGTGCCAGCAGTGGAGAGGGGTTGTACAATCAGCCCCAGCATTTT CASSGEGLYNQPQHF